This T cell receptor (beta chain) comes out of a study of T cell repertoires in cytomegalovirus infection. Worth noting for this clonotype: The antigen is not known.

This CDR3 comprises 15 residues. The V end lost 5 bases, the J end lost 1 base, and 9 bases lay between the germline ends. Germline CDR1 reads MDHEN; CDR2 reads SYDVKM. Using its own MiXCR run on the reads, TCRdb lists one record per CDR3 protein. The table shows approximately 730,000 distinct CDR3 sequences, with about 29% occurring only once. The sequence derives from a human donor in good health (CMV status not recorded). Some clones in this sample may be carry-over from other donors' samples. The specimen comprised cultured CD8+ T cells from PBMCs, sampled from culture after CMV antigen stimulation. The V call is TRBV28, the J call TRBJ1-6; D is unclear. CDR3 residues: CASSPSRSYNSPLHF. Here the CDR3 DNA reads TGTGCCAGCAGTCCGTCACGGTCCTATAATTCACCCCTCCACTTT. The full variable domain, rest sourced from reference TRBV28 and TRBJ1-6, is DVKVTQSSRYLVKRTGEKVFLECVQDMDHENMFWYRQDPGLGLRLIYFSYDVKMKEKGDIPEGYSVSREKKERFSLILESASTNQTSMYLCASSPSRSYNSPLHFGNGTRLTVT.